These 17 T cell receptor beta chains originate from one sample sequenced in a study of blood T cells in healthy people across ages. Primed by a sample-barcoded 5' primer and a J-beta primer mix, a second PCR proceeded for roughly 7 to 12 cycles. MiXCR was run by TCRdb on the 5' RACE reads, yielding one entry per CDR3 protein. This table has around 970,000 distinct CDR3 sequences, 51% appearing once. The sequenced sample consisted of blood. The source is a woman aged 55-70 years in good health.

The V and J genes are TRBV28 and TRBJ1-4; the match to TRBD1 covers 7 bases. With 4 bases clipped from V and 10 bases from J, the junction kept 3 bases outside the gene matches. Germline CDR1 reads MDHEN; CDR2 reads SYDVKM. The CDR3 totals 12 residues. For the CDR3, the DNA is TGTGCCAGCAGTTCCCAGGGGGGAAAACTGTTTTTT. Protein: CASSSQGGKLFF.

This clonotype has just a few counts. The chain joins TRBV7-9 to TRBJ2-5; 10 nucleotides line up with TRBD2. V dropped 3 bases and J dropped 4; count of bases not matched to a gene: 8. The germline gives CDR1 SEHNR, CDR2 FQNEAQ (reference sequence). The CDR3 totals 16 residues. CDR3 protein: CASSFSLAGVGETQYF. In nucleotides, the CDR3 is TGTGCCAGCAGCTTCTCGCTAGCGGGAGTTGGAGAGACCCAGTACTTC.

The chain is built from TRBV7-2 and TRBJ1-3; D is unclear. The CDR3 extends over 12 amino acids. Germline V gives CDR1 SGHTA, CDR2 FQGNSA. Trimming pared 6 bases from V and 8 bases from J, leaving 11 bases between. This chain's CDR3 is CASRREWDTIYF. The CDR3 DNA is TGTGCCAGCAGAAGAGAGTGGGACACCATATATTTT.

This chain joins TRBV27 and TRBJ2-7, with 8 bases fitting TRBD1. The CDR3 is 15 residues long. Trimming took 6 bases from V and 0 from J; bases not matched to a gene: 7. CDR1 is MNHEY and CDR2 is SMNVEV in the germline V gene (reference sequence). In DNA form, the CDR3 reads TGTGCCAGCAGATTACGACAGGGGAGCTCCTACGAGCAGTACTTC. Translating it yields CASRLRQGSSYEQYF.

This chain connects TRBV3-1 to TRBJ2-5; D perhaps matches TRBD1 (6 bases). The CDR3 extends over 15 amino acids. Trimming cost V 4 bases and J 4 bases, with 16 bases left between them. CDR1 and CDR2 (germline): LGHDT, YNNKEL (reference sequence). CDR3 residues: CASSPTPTGPETQYF. The CDR3 nucleotides read TGTGCCAGCAGCCCAACTCCCACAGGGCCAGAGACCCAGTACTTC.

The DNA of the CDR3 is TGTGCCAGCAGCCCCCCTGGGAGTGACAATGAGCAGTTCTTC. Translated, it gives CASSPPGSDNEQFF. V usage is TRBV27 and J usage is TRBJ2-1; weak D call: TRBD2 (5 bases). The germline V gene encodes CDR1 MNHEY and CDR2 SMNVEV (reference sequence). CDR3 length: 14 amino acids. Trimming pared 6 bases from V and 5 bases from J, leaving 14 bases between.

The chain couples TRBV4-2 to TRBJ2-5; D not certain. The J call is uncertain, as TRBJ2-7 better fits the DNA end. The germline V gene has CDR1 LGHNA and CDR2 YNFKEQ. The CDR3 loop spans 16 amino acids. This CDR3 reads CASSQGHLGTTYEQYF. CDR3 nucleotides: TGTGCCAGCAGCCAAGGTCACCTGGGTACCACCTACGAGCAGTACTTC.

There are a few counts of this clonotype. This rearrangement joins TRBV29-1 to TRBJ2-1; D is possibly TRBD2 (6 bases). V lost 3 bases and J 12 bases, leaving 9 bases between the germline ends. The CDR3 length is 10 residues. Germline CDR1 is SQVTM and CDR2 is ANQGSEA. This chain's CDR3 is CSVEEGRQFF. The DNA of the CDR3 is TGCAGCGTTGAGGAGGGCCGGCAGTTCTTC.

CDR3 amino acids: CASSLDSGSSYNEQFF. The CDR3 nucleotides read TGCGCCAGCAGCTTGGATAGCGGGAGCTCCTACAATGAGCAGTTCTTC. J is TRBJ2-1 and V is TRBV5-1; TRBD2 aligns across 9 bases. Germline V gives CDR1 SGHRS, CDR2 YFSETQ. The CDR3 sequence is 16 residues long. V was pared by 0 bases and J by 0 bases, with 1 base of the junction left unmatched.

This chain connects TRBV4-3 to TRBJ2-1; D is perhaps TRBD2 (5 bases). Trimming shortened V by 0 bases and J by 2 bases, and 11 bases separated the two germline ends. This CDR3 comprises 16 residues. The germline V gene has CDR1 LGHNA and CDR2 YSLEER. CDR3 nucleotides: TGCGCCAGCAGCCAAGAGCTAGCAAGTCCCTACAATGAGCAGTTCTTC. It is translated as CASSQELASPYNEQFF.

V usage is TRBV20-1 and J usage is TRBJ2-3; a weak D match, TRBD2 (5 bases). The CDR3 covers 13 residues. Germline V gene data show CDR1 as DFQATT and CDR2 as SNEGSKA (reference sequence). For the CDR3, the DNA is TGCAGATTAGGGTCTAACCGGGAAGATACGCAGTATTTT. Its protein product is CRLGSNREDTQYF.

V is TRBV2 and J is TRBJ1-2; 9 bases fit TRBD1. This CDR3 spans 15 amino acids. After removal of 3 bases from V and 5 bases from J, the junction contained 7 bases not matched to a gene. Germline V gene sequence: CDR1 SNHLY, CDR2 FYNNEI. The CDR3 here is CASSDSGTGRYGYTF. In DNA, the CDR3 is TGTGCCAGCAGTGATTCCGGGACAGGGAGATATGGCTACACCTTC.

This chain uses TRBV6-5 with TRBJ2-5; 7 nucleotides align to TRBD1. J gave up 11 bases and V 6 bases, and 18 bases lay outside the gene matches. Germline V gene sequence: CDR1 MNHEY, CDR2 SVGAGI. This CDR3 region has 15 residues. CDR3 in DNA: TGTGCCAGCAGACCCAGGACAGGCCAACACAATGAGCAGTACTTC. As protein: CASRPRTGQHNEQYF.

There are a few counts of this clonotype. The chain joins TRBV7-2 to TRBJ2-5, with D possibly matching TRBD1 (6 bases). There are 15 residues in the CDR3. V lost 8 bases and J 2 bases, leaving 18 bases between the germline ends. Germline lookup yields CDR1 SGHTA and CDR2 FQGNSA. Written as DNA, the CDR3 is TGTGCCAGCGCCGGACAGCCGGGACCTCAAGAGACCCAGTACTTC. Amino acids: CASAGQPGPQETQYF.

This clonotype showed up just a few times. The CDR3: CASSRSGNGETQYF. CDR3 bases: TGTGCCAGCAGTCGAAGCGGGAACGGAGAGACCCAGTACTTC. V is TRBV6-1 and J is TRBJ2-5; TRBD2 agrees at 7 bases. Germline V CDR1 and CDR2: MNHNS, SASEGT. Germline trimming cut 5 bases from V and 4 bases from J; bases unmatched to any gene: 7. The CDR3 is 14 amino acids.

J is TRBJ2-3 and V is TRBV20-1; D gene ambiguous. The CDR3 is 15 residues long. The V and J ends lost 3 bases and 4 bases respectively, with 17 bases between them. CDR1 is DFQATT and CDR2 is SNEGSKA in the germline V gene (reference sequence). This chain's CDR3 is CSASPAGFRADTQYF. Here the CDR3 DNA reads TGCAGTGCTAGCCCGGCCGGGTTTCGGGCAGATACGCAGTATTTT.

The rearrangement links TRBV27 to TRBJ1-5, with 9 bases matching TRBD1. Germline V gives CDR1 MNHEY, CDR2 SMNVEV (reference sequence). J was trimmed by 7 bases and V by 3 bases; bases with no gene match: 10. The CDR3 totals 16 residues. CDR3 coding DNA: TGTGCCAGCAGTTTTCGACAGGGGGGGAGGGGCCAGCCCCAGCATTTT. Protein product: CASSFRQGGRGQPQHF.